The 6 T cell receptor beta chains presented below share a single source sample, sequenced in a study of blood T cell repertoires in COVID-19. TCRdb's table, derived via immunoSEQ multiplex PCR, lists solely in-frame clones and lacks some. The top ten hold over 0.95% of the sample, which has 300,000 to 400,000 clones, 85% to 90% seen once. Sequenced input: PBMCs or T cells enriched from blood (not recorded which). These TCRs come from a young man who had recovered from COVID-19.

CDR3 sequence (DNA): TGTGCCAGCTCACGGCCCCCTAGCGGTTACACCGGGGAGCTGTTTTTT. The encoded protein is CASSRPPSGYTGELFF. The rearrangement uses TRBV18 and TRBJ2-2; 7 nucleotides agree with TRBD2. Trimming removed 4 bases from V and 3 bases from J; junction bases left unmatched: 8. The CDR3 spans 16 residues. Germline assignment: CDR1 KGHSH and CDR2 LQKENI.

This chain connects TRBV3-1 (or the pseudogene TRBV3-2) to TRBJ2-3, with 7 bases that match TRBD1. The trim removed 0 bases at V and 3 bases at J, leaving 6 bases unmatched. The germline gives CDR1 LGHDT, CDR2 YNNKEL (reference sequence). This CDR3 contains 16 residues. CDR3 coding DNA: TGTGCCAGCAGCCAAGATAGACAGGGAAAGACAGATACGCAGTATTTT. Residues: CASSQDRQGKTDTQYF.

The J gene is TRBJ2-7, the V gene TRBV5-1; D unresolved. V was shortened by 0 bases and J by 7 bases, with 11 bases between the two germline ends. CDR1 is SGHRS, CDR2 YFSETQ, per germline. The CDR3 extends over 13 amino acids. Here the CDR3 DNA reads TGCGCCAGCAGCTTGGTGGCGGCTTGGGAGCAGTACTTC. It codes for CASSLVAAWEQYF.

The rearrangement uses TRBV2 and TRBJ1-3; no clear D. Germline V CDR1 and CDR2: SNHLY, FYNNEI. Trimming stripped 3 bases from V and 3 bases from J, with 9 bases between. This CDR3 has 14 residues. The chain's CDR3 is CASSDAMFGNTIYF. The CDR3 nucleotides read TGTGCCAGCAGTGATGCGATGTTTGGAAACACCATATATTTT.

J is TRBJ1-2 and V is TRBV7-8; D may be TRBD1 (5 bases). Deletions cut 5 bases from V and 7 bases from J, with 14 bases between. Germline V CDR1 and CDR2: SGHVS, FQNEAQ. This CDR3 is built from 13 residues. Here the CDR3 reads CASSPQGYGGYTF. In DNA form, the CDR3 reads TGTGCCAGCAGCCCCCAGGGTTATGGTGGCTACACCTTC.

On this clone itself: Compared with germline, one end of the junction differs, possibly owing to a read error. The J gene is TRBJ2-1, the V gene TRBV20-1, with 8 nucleotides matching TRBD2. Germline V gives CDR1 DFQATT, CDR2 SNEGSKA (reference sequence). The CDR3 covers 11 residues. The CDR3 coding sequence is TGCAGTGCTAGTCCGGGACTAGATCTACTCTTC. It specifies CSASPGLDLLF.